The clone carrying this TCR beta chain was found many times. The data originate from a study of blood T cells in healthy people across ages. Using a J-beta primer mix together with a sample-barcoded 5' primer, a second PCR was run for about 6 to 12 cycles. Via MiXCR, TCRdb re-called the 5' RACE reads, giving one row per CDR3 protein. This sample has hundreds of thousands of distinct CDR3 sequences, with 25% to 35% found just once. Germline CDR1 is KGHSH and CDR2 is LQKENI. The CDR3 is made up of 13 amino acids. The V end lost 6 bases, the J end lost 7 bases, and 13 bases lay between the germline ends.

The sequenced sample was blood. The rearrangement joins TRBV18 to TRBJ2-1; the D gene is possibly TRBD2 (6 bases). This receptor was identified in a woman of 80 years or more in good health. CDR3 sequence reads: CASSLTRINEQFF. CDR3 in DNA: TGTGCCAGCTCTCTGACTAGGATTAATGAGCAGTTCTTC.